Following are 8 T cell receptor beta chains from one sample sequenced in a study of T cells in Graves' hyperthyroidism and ophthalmopathy (dated by TCRdb to between 2018 and 2021). The library was made by multiplex PCR. The sequencer listed for this sample is Illumina HiSeq 2000. TCR beta CDR3 regions were amplified from RNA transcripts. A first-round RT-PCR of the TCR CDR3 used the HTBI primer set with the Qiagen OneStep RT-PCR kit. TCRdb itself trimmed the public reads at Q25 with fastp, ran MiXCR and retained productive beta chains. A single entry per CDR3 protein holds the most common genes and DNA from its merged rows. Present in this sample are 750,000 to 900,000 distinct CDR3 sequences, approximately 40% of which were seen just once. The ten largest clonotypes hold over 8% of the sample. The specimen was blood. The receptors were gathered from a man aged 18 to 30 with Graves' hyperthyroidism.

This clonotype was seen a handful of times. This rearrangement joins TRBV6-6 to TRBJ1-6; 7 nucleotides match TRBD1. Trimming took 6 bases from V and 7 from J; bases not matched to a gene: 6. This CDR3 comprises 14 residues. Germline V gene lookup returns CDR1 MNHNY and CDR2 SVGAGI (reference sequence). Here the CDR3 reads CASSTGDRNSPLHF. The DNA of the CDR3 is TGTGCCAGCAGCACGGGGGACAGAAATTCACCCCTCCACTTT.

This clonotype was detected a few times. V gene TRBV12-3 or TRBV12-4 combines with J gene TRBJ2-5, with D possibly being TRBD1 or TRBD2 (5 bases each). The CDR3 runs to 16 residues. The V end lost 5 bases, the J end lost 2 bases, and 18 bases lay between the germline ends. This CDR3 reads CASSQNRAGGQETQYF. The CDR3 DNA is TGTGCCAGCAGTCAGAACCGAGCTGGGGGACAAGAGACCCAGTACTTC.

With regard to this clonotype: Possible read error: a much larger clone is one base away. The chain links TRBV14 to TRBJ1-6; 11 bases are shared with TRBD1. V was clipped by 4 bases and J by 7 bases; unmatched bases: 6. The germline V gene encodes CDR1 SGHDN and CDR2 FVKESK. This CDR3 comprises 16 residues. Here the CDR3 DNA reads TGTGCCAGCAGCCGAACCCGGACAGGGGGCAATTCACCCCTCCACTTT. Translating it yields CASSRTRTGGNSPLHF.

Details on this clonotype: A much larger clone differs by one base, so this may be a read error. V usage is TRBV7-9 and J usage is TRBJ1-4; 7 nucleotides line up with TRBD1. This CDR3 is 15 amino acids long. Germline CDR1 is SEHNR and CDR2 is FQNEAQ (reference sequence). V lost 5 bases, J lost 3 bases, and 6 bases stayed unmatched. The CDR3 is CASSTDRVANEKLFF. As DNA, the CDR3 is TGTGCCAGCAGCACCGACAGGGTCGCTAATGAAAAACTGTTTTTT.

The V gene is TRBV9, the J gene TRBJ1-3, with TRBD1 matching over 7 bases. The germline CDR1 and CDR2 sequences are SGDLS and YYNGEE. The V segment lost 3 bases and the J segment 0 bases; nucleotides outside the gene matches: 6. The CDR3 is 16 residues long. The DNA of the CDR3 is TGTGCCAGCAGCGGAGAGGGGGCCCCCTCTGGAAACACCATATATTTT. Translated, it gives CASSGEGAPSGNTIYF.

The chain uses TRBV5-4 and TRBJ1-6; D may be TRBD1 (5 bases). Germline CDR1 reads SGHNT; CDR2 reads YYREEE (reference sequence). CDR3 length equals 13 residues. Deletions cut 4 bases from V and 7 bases from J, with 9 bases between. CDR3 residues: CASSRGTNSPLHF. The DNA for the CDR3 is TGTGCCAGCAGCCGAGGGACCAATTCACCCCTCCACTTT.

The V and J genes are TRBV25-1 and TRBJ1-6, with 9 nucleotides matching TRBD1. J gave up 4 bases and V 6 bases, and 10 bases lay outside the gene matches. CDR1 and CDR2 (germline): MGHDK, SYGVNS. The CDR3 runs 17 residues. In DNA form, the CDR3 reads TGTGCCAGCAGCCCAAGTGGACAGGGGCCATATAATTCACCCCTCCACTTT. This encodes CASSPSGQGPYNSPLHF.

The J gene is TRBJ1-1, the V gene TRBV2; D ambiguous. Germline values: CDR1 SNHLY, CDR2 FYNNEI. The V end was cut by 4 bases, the J end by 1 base, with 13 bases between. This CDR3 has 15 residues. The CDR3 loop is CASSGVETPNTEAFF. CDR3 sequence (DNA): TGTGCCAGCAGTGGGGTCGAGACCCCGAACACTGAAGCTTTCTTT.